Sequencing of this T cell receptor beta chain was carried out in a study of cytomegalovirus exposure and HLA in healthy donors. Overall study findings and caveats: It was reportedly the case that the classifier diagnosed cytomegalovirus status with high specificity and sensitivity. Previous analysis showed most TCR beta V segments were productive about 90% or about 30% of the time.

V shed 10 bases and J shed 5 bases, with 18 bases lying between them. Germline V CDR1 and CDR2: PRHDT, FYEKMQ (reference sequence). This CDR3 comprises 13 residues. The PCR made use of 60 Vbeta and 13 Jbeta primers. The assay was immunoSEQ multiplex PCR, and TCRdb's table has in-frame clones only and misses some. This sample has 100,000 or so clones; roughly two thirds occur once, and the top ten carry about 3.7%. While unrecorded immune exposures were likely, the donors were nominally healthy when sampled. Details on this clone: Its specificity is unknown.

The chain recombines TRBV13 with TRBJ2-7, with a weak D call TRBD2 (6 bases). This receptor was identified in a man aged 40-49 years in good health and CMV-seronegative. The sample taken for sequencing was PBMCs. CDR3 sequence reads: CATSPGGIDEQYF. CDR3 DNA sequence: TGTGCCACCTCCCCCGGGGGTATTGACGAGCAGTACTTC.